A single sample gave rise to the 30 T cell receptor beta chains below, sequenced in a study of blood T cell repertoires in COVID-19. This table comes from immunoSEQ multiplex PCR, and its TCRdb copy is limited to in-frame clones, with some not included. This sample has about 270,000 clones, with approximately 85% found just once. The specimen was peripheral blood. The receptor set was obtained from a woman aged 65 to 85 with acute or convalescent COVID-19.

The chain links TRBV5-1 to TRBJ2-1, with D perhaps matching TRBD2 (7 bases). The germline gives CDR1 SGHRS, CDR2 YFSETQ. With 4 bases removed from V and 7 bases from J, the gap between germline ends came to 18 bases. This CDR3 has 15 residues. The CDR3 bases are TGCGCCAGCAGCCCCGGCCAAGGGGGAGGGAATGAGCAGTTCTTC. Its translation: CASSPGQGGGNEQFF.

The chain couples TRBV4-1 to TRBJ1-2; the match to TRBD1 covers 8 bases. The J segment lost 7 bases and the V segment lost 1 base, leaving 14 bases of the junction unmatched. This CDR3 has 17 amino acids. Germline V lookup: CDR1 MGHRA, CDR2 YSYEKL. The CDR3 nucleotides read TGCGCCAGCAGCCAAGTAGTAGTGAACGACAGGGGACGTGGCTACACCTTC. It specifies CASSQVVVNDRGRGYTF.

The chain carries TRBV5-4 and TRBJ2-6; 7 bases line up with TRBD2. Germline V gives CDR1 SGHNT, CDR2 YYREEE (reference sequence). This CDR3 spans 18 amino acids. V dropped 4 bases and J dropped 0; count of bases not matched to a gene: 10. CDR3 sequence reads: CASSAALAASSGANVLTF. CDR3 nucleotides: TGTGCCAGCAGCGCCGCGCTAGCGGCTAGCTCTGGGGCCAACGTCCTGACTTTC.

This clone was seen once. The chain carries TRBV4-1 and TRBJ2-7; weak D call: TRBD2 (5 bases). V was shortened by 1 base and J by 1 base, with 8 bases between the two germline ends. Germline V lookup: CDR1 MGHRA, CDR2 YSYEKL. CDR3 length: 14 amino acids. CDR3 in DNA: TGCGCCAGCAGCCAAGGGACTTTTTCCTACGAGCAGTACTTC. This codes for CASSQGTFSYEQYF.

This clone was picked up one time. The V and J genes are TRBV30 and TRBJ1-1, with 11 bases aligning to TRBD1. The V segment lost 4 bases and the J segment 4 bases; nucleotides outside the gene matches: 11. CDR1 and CDR2 (germline): GTSNPN, SVGIG (reference sequence). The CDR3 consists of 16 residues. CDR3 loop: CAWKRADRGLITEAFF. The CDR3, as DNA: TGTGCCTGGAAGCGCGCGGACAGGGGGCTGATCACTGAAGCTTTCTTT.

The genes are TRBV9 and TRBJ2-2; D might be TRBD1 (6 bases). Per germline, CDR1 SGDLS and CDR2 YYNGEE. Deletions cut 4 bases from V and 5 bases from J, with 9 bases between. CDR3 length: 13 residues. CDR3 loop: CASSIQGTGELFF. The CDR3 DNA sequence: TGTGCCAGCAGCATTCAGGGGACCGGGGAGCTGTTTTTT.

This clone was recorded once. The chain links TRBV6-2 or TRBV6-3 to TRBJ2-2; D is perhaps TRBD1 (6 bases). CDR1 is MNHEY and CDR2 is SVGEGT in the germline V gene. The CDR3 is 13 residues long. The germline V and J ends were trimmed by 5 bases and 4 bases, with 8 bases remaining between them. CDR3 nucleotides: TGTGCCAGCAGTCAGGGGTCCACCGGGGAGCTGTTTTTT. Its protein is CASSQGSTGELFF.

The V and J genes are TRBV5-1 and TRBJ2-1, with 8 bases lining up with TRBD2. CDR1 is SGHRS and CDR2 is YFSETQ in the germline V gene. This CDR3 has 16 residues. Trimming took 5 bases from V and 1 from J; bases not matched to a gene: 8. CDR3 amino acids: CASRSHSGASYNEQFF. In nucleotides, the CDR3 is TGCGCCAGCAGGTCCCATAGCGGGGCATCCTACAATGAGCAGTTCTTC.

V and J are TRBV19 and TRBJ1-1; 9 nucleotides line up with TRBD1. The CDR3 contains 15 residues. The germline V gene has CDR1 LNHDA and CDR2 SQIVND (reference sequence). V was clipped by 4 bases and J by 1 base; unmatched bases: 4. The CDR3 DNA sequence: TGTGCCAGTAGTACACAGGGGGCTAGGAACACTGAAGCTTTCTTT. Its protein is CASSTQGARNTEAFF.

The chain has TRBV7-9 and TRBJ1-3; 8 positions agree with TRBD1. Germline loops: CDR1 SEHNR, CDR2 FQNEAQ (reference sequence). CDR3 length: 15 amino acids. The junction had 3 bases not matched to a gene; V was cut back by 1 base and J by 4 bases. CDR3: CASSLGQGYGNTIYF. The CDR3 DNA is TGTGCCAGCAGCTTAGGACAGGGGTACGGAAACACCATATATTTT.

This clone was observed a handful of times. The rearrangement uses TRBV19 and TRBJ2-5; 11 bases are a match to TRBD2. Germline lookup yields CDR1 LNHDA and CDR2 SQIVND (reference sequence). Trimming at V came to 6 bases and at J to 5 bases, leaving 11 bases not matched to a gene. CDR3 length equals 16 residues. The DNA of the CDR3 is TGTGCCAGTAGGTCCCCCGGTAGCGGGGGGGCTGAGACCCAGTACTTC. The encoded protein is CASRSPGSGGAETQYF.

The genes are TRBV4-2 and TRBJ2-3; D remains ambiguous. CDR1 and CDR2 (germline): LGHNA, YNFKEQ. This CDR3 comprises 14 residues. Trimming removed 5 bases from V and 0 bases from J, with 9 bases in between. CDR3 region: CASSTTLSTDTQYF. DNA for the CDR3: TGTGCCAGCAGCACTACCTTAAGCACAGATACGCAGTATTTT.

The chain carries TRBV3-1 (or the pseudogene TRBV3-2) and TRBJ1-1; 8 bases fit TRBD1. This CDR3 region has 16 residues. Germline V gene data show CDR1 as LGHDT and CDR2 as YNNKEL (reference sequence). V lost 1 base and J lost 11; bases outside the gene matches: 15. The CDR3 spells CASSQGSGQGSVKAFF. The CDR3 region has the DNA TGTGCCAGCAGCCAAGGGTCAGGACAGGGTTCGGTGAAGGCTTTCTTT.

This clone was recorded only once. The rearrangement links TRBV5-8 to TRBJ1-1; unclear D gene. Germline CDR1 SGHTS, CDR2 YDEGEE. The ends were cut back, 5 bases at V and 4 bases at J, with 18 bases in the middle. The CDR3 is 15 amino acids. For the CDR3, the DNA is TGTGCCAGCAGTCGTCGGGAATTTGCTACCACTGAAGCTTTCTTT. Its translation is CASSRREFATTEAFF.

The genes are TRBV28 and TRBJ2-7; weak D call: TRBD2 (5 bases). Germline-derived CDR1 and CDR2 are MDHEN and SYDVKM. The length of the CDR3 is 9 residues. Trimming took 8 bases from V and 7 from J, leaving 6 bases between them. The CDR3 is CASGGEQYF. In nucleotides, the CDR3 is TGTGCCAGCGGAGGAGAGCAGTACTTC.

The chain is built from TRBV19 and TRBJ2-4; TRBD1 matches at 7 bases. The CDR3 runs to 16 residues. Germline values: CDR1 LNHDA, CDR2 SQIVND (reference sequence). Trimming cost V 1 base and J 0 bases; bases outside gene matches: 3. DNA for the CDR3: TGTGCCAGTAGTATAGCGGGACAGTTAGCCAAAAACATTCAGTACTTC. Encoded protein: CASSIAGQLAKNIQYF.

V usage is TRBV5-4 and J usage is TRBJ1-6, with 7 bases fitting TRBD1. The germline CDR1 and CDR2 sequences are SGHNT and YYREEE (reference sequence). V lost 4 bases to trimming and J lost 9 bases; unmatched junction nucleotides: 4. This CDR3 spans 13 amino acids. CDR3 nucleotides: TGTGCCAGCAGCCGCGCAGGGGGTTCACCCCTCCACTTT. Amino acids: CASSRAGGSPLHF.

This clone came up a few times. The J gene is TRBJ2-7, the V gene TRBV12-5; TRBD1 agrees at 8 bases. The CDR3 runs to 13 residues. V was pared by 4 bases and J by 6 bases, with 5 bases of the junction left unmatched. Germline V gives CDR1 LGHNT, CDR2 FRNRAP. For the CDR3, the DNA is TGTGCTAGTGGTTCGGGACAGGCATCCGAGCAGTACTTC. It encodes CASGSGQASEQYF.

The J gene is TRBJ1-4, the V gene TRBV9, with 8 bases fitting TRBD1. V shed 0 bases, J shed 4 bases, and the junction held 11 bases outside the gene matches. The CDR3 is 18 amino acids. Germline V gene data show CDR1 as SGDLS and CDR2 as YYNGEE. The CDR3 sequence: CASSVAWDRRGFNEKLFF. As DNA, the CDR3 is TGTGCCAGCAGCGTAGCTTGGGACAGGAGAGGCTTTAATGAAAAACTGTTTTTT.

The V call is TRBV3-1 (or the pseudogene TRBV3-2), the J call TRBJ1-1; D gene ambiguous. CDR1 is LGHDT, CDR2 YNNKEL, per germline (reference sequence). This CDR3 has 14 residues. V lost 1 base to trimming and J lost 7 bases, with 13 bases between them. This CDR3 is CASSQVGPSGEAFF. CDR3 nucleotides: TGTGCCAGCAGCCAAGTAGGCCCGTCGGGTGAAGCTTTCTTT.

V and J are TRBV10-3 and TRBJ1-4, with 7 bases lining up with TRBD1. Germline V gene data show CDR1 as ENHRY and CDR2 as SYGVKD. Unmatched junction bases numbered 2, after V lost 2 bases and J lost 5 bases. The CDR3 length is 14 residues. CDR3 in DNA: TGTGCCATCAGTGAGAAGACAGGGAATGAAAAACTGTTTTTT. This sequence encodes CAISEKTGNEKLFF.

V is TRBV6-6 and J is TRBJ2-5, with 13 bases fitting TRBD2. The germline V gene encodes CDR1 MNHNY and CDR2 SVGAGI (reference sequence). CDR3 size: 14 residues. J gave up 2 bases and V 6 bases, and 0 bases lay outside the gene matches. CDR3 sequence (DNA): TGTGCCAGCAGACTAGCGGGGGGGCAAGAGACCCAGTACTTC. It specifies CASRLAGGQETQYF.

The table lists this clone with a few counts. This rearrangement joins TRBV7-9 to TRBJ2-3, with 8 bases fitting TRBD2. Trimming took 4 bases from V and 4 from J; bases not matched to a gene: 10. The germline CDR1 and CDR2 sequences are SEHNR and FQNEAQ (reference sequence). The CDR3 consists of 16 residues. CDR3 sequence (DNA): TGTGCCAGCAGCTCTTCCGGGACTAGAGTCGCAGATACGCAGTATTTT. Its protein product is CASSSSGTRVADTQYF.

The chain employs TRBV18 and TRBJ1-3; 7 bases are a match to TRBD1. Germline-derived CDR1 and CDR2 are KGHSH and LQKENI. This CDR3 has 18 residues. V was pared by 3 bases and J by 0 bases, with 11 bases of the junction left unmatched. The CDR3 nucleotides read TGTGCCAGCTCACCTGGGACAGACTACCTCTACTCTGGAAACACCATATATTTT. Translation gives CASSPGTDYLYSGNTIYF.

The chain has TRBV5-8 and TRBJ2-7; possible D gene TRBD2, 6 bases. The V gene lost 5 bases and the J gene lost 6 bases, with 18 bases spanning the gap. The length of the CDR3 is 14 residues. Germline lookup yields CDR1 SGHTS and CDR2 YDEGEE. The DNA of the CDR3 is TGTGCCAGCAGGTCCCGCGGGACGACTGGCGAGCAGTACTTC. Protein product: CASRSRGTTGEQYF.

This clone turned up a few times. This chain connects TRBV11-2 to TRBJ1-6; D unclear. This CDR3 spans 11 amino acids. Germline V gene lookup returns CDR1 SGHAT and CDR2 FQNNGV. V lost 4 bases and J lost 16, with 11 bases in between. The chain's CDR3 is CASSSFFLLHF. The CDR3 coding sequence is TGTGCCAGCAGCTCCTTTTTCCTGCTCCACTTT.

V and J are TRBV2 and TRBJ1-4; 8 bases fit TRBD1. The germline V gene has CDR1 SNHLY and CDR2 FYNNEI. There are 14 residues in the CDR3. Unmatched junction bases numbered 4, after V lost 3 bases and J lost 7 bases. This chain's CDR3 is CASSDDRGGEKLFF. In DNA form, the CDR3 reads TGTGCCAGCAGTGATGACAGGGGCGGTGAAAAACTGTTTTTT. The complete variable domain, with remaining parts taken from reference TRBV2 and TRBJ1-4, reads EPEVTQTPSHQVTQMGQEVILRCVPISNHLYFYWYRQILGQKVEFLVSFYNNEISEKSEIFDDQFSVERPDGSNFTLKIRSTKLEDSAMYFCASSDDRGGEKLFFGSGTQLSVL.

The V gene is TRBV29-1, the J gene TRBJ1-5; no firm D call. Trimming shortened V by 0 bases and J by 4 bases, and 7 bases separated the two germline ends. This CDR3 comprises 13 residues. CDR1 is SQVTM and CDR2 is ANQGSEA in the germline V gene. Here the CDR3 reads CSVEDEENQPQHF. In DNA form, the CDR3 reads TGCAGCGTTGAAGACGAGGAAAATCAGCCCCAGCATTTT. The variable domain in full, with the rest retrieved from reference TRBV29-1 and TRBJ1-5, is SAVISQKPSRDICQRGTSLTIQCQVDSQVTMMFWYRQQPGQSLTLIATANQGSEATYESGFVIDKFPISRPNLTFSTLTVSNMSPEDSSIYLCSVEDEENQPQHFGDGTRLSIL.

CDR3 loop: CASSRWTGPSAPLHF. As DNA, the CDR3 is TGTGCCAGCAGCAGGTGGACAGGACCCTCCGCACCCCTCCACTTT. The chain has TRBV5-4 and TRBJ1-6, with 7 bases that match TRBD1. V shed 4 bases, J shed 11 bases, and the junction held 12 bases outside the gene matches. The germline V gene has CDR1 SGHNT and CDR2 YYREEE (reference sequence). This CDR3 region has 15 residues.

J is TRBJ2-7 and V is TRBV7-9, with 11 bases that match TRBD2. V was clipped by 7 bases and J by 1 base; unmatched bases: 24. This CDR3 spans 21 amino acids. The germline V gene encodes CDR1 SEHNR and CDR2 FQNEAQ (reference sequence). This CDR3 reads CASTTLPGTAVAGGTSYEQYF. Written as DNA, the CDR3 is TGTGCCAGCACCACCCTCCCCGGGACAGCCGTAGCGGGGGGGACTTCCTACGAGCAGTACTTC.